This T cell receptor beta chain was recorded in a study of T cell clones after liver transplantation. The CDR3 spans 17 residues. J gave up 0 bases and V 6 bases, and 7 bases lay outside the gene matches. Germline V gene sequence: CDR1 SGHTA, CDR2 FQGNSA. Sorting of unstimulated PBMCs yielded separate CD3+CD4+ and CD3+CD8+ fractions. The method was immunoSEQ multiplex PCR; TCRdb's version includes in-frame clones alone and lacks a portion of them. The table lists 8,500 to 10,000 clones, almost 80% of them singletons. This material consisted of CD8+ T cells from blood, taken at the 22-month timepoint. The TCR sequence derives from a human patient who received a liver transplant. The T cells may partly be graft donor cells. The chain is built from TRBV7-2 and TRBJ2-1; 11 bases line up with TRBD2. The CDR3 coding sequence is TGTGCCAGCAGTGAGACTAGCGGGGCGAGCTCCTACAATGAGCAGTTCTTC. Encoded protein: CASSETSGASSYNEQFF. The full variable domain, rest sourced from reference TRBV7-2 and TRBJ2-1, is GAGVSQSPSNKVTEKGKDVELRCDPISGHTALYWYRQSLGQGLEFLIYFQGNSAPDKSGLPSDRFSAERTGGSVSTLTIQRTQQEDSAVYLCASSETSGASSYNEQFFGPGTRLTVL.